This entry is about one TCR beta chain. The target antigen is unknown. A much larger clone lies one base from this, so it may be a read error. This sample was taken from a study of regulatory T cells in long-lasting Graves disease. The CDR3 is 14 amino acids. Germline values: CDR1 SEHNR, CDR2 FQNEAQ (reference sequence). After removal of 3 bases from V and 10 bases from J, the junction contained 6 bases not matched to a gene. Sequencing libraries for TCR beta were prepared with iRepertoire HTBI primers and Arm-PCR of CDR3 regions. TCRdb used MiXCR to reprocess the multiplex PCR reads, holding one entry per CDR3 protein. Among 500,000 or so distinct CDR3 sequences listed, around 16% were seen once. Whole-study results and caveats: The study examined only peripheral blood, not thyroid tissue.

This sample's time point: newly diagnosed GD, antithyroid drugs for less than 3 months. PBMC-derived RNA was used for the TCR library. The patients were enrolled through endocrinology in Xi'an, China. The same sample was also studied in work on T cells in Graves' hyperthyroidism and ophthalmopathy. That paper notes: Exclusion followed for patients with uncontrolled infection, other autoimmune disease, pregnancy or lactation. The study used the HTBI primer set for a first-round RT-PCR of the TCR CDR3.

The clonotype originates from a woman aged 35 to 60 with Graves disease. This chain connects TRBV7-9 to TRBJ1-2; TRBD1 matches 12 bases. The starting material was peripheral blood mononuclear cells (PBMCs), obtained at new diagnosis, from a patient treated with antithyroid drugs. CDR3 nucleotides: TGTGCCAGCAGCTTCCCGGGACAGGGGGCCGACTACACCTTC. Its protein is CASSFPGQGADYTF.